This T cell receptor beta chain was recorded in a study of CD4 T cells in relation to SARS-CoV-2 and coronaviruses. As regards this clone: Its antigen is still unknown.

The unexposed donors gave CD4+ T cells in 2011-2018, prior to COVID-19. After approximately 10 days of culture, CD4+ T cells were isolated. The CDR3 has 15 amino acids. CDR1 is LGHDT and CDR2 is YNNKEL in the germline V gene (reference sequence). V lost 1 base to trimming and J lost 8 bases, with 16 bases between them. Sequencing used immunoSEQ multiplex PCR; TCRdb keeps in-frame clones, though not all of them. The sample contains approximately 26,000 clones, approximately 73% of which appear only once. V usage is TRBV3-1 (or the pseudogene TRBV3-2) and J usage is TRBJ2-3; D possibly corresponds to TRBD2 (6 bases). This sequence was found in a human donor in good health. The sequencing input was CD4+ T cells from PBMCs, cultured in vitro. In nucleotides, the CDR3 is TGTGCCAGCAGCCAAGGGGGAAACCTCGGGGGTACGCAGTATTTT. Translating it yields CASSQGGNLGGTQYF.